The entry below describes one TCR beta chain. Its specificity is unknown. Positively selected for CCR7, the CD45RO-negative cells used as naive CD8 cells excluded terminally differentiated effector memory CD45RA+ cells. The data belong to a study of shared clonotypes between healthy human individuals. Study-wide points: A limitation of the genetic and exposure-history diversity represented arose from few donors. Relative to memory subsets, naive subsets generally showed larger estimated richness.

Sequencing used immunoSEQ multiplex PCR; TCRdb keeps in-frame clones, though not all of them. This sample has about 820,000 clones; over 90% occur once, and the top ten carry 24%. J lost 2 bases, V lost 6 bases, and 7 bases had no gene match. Germline V gene sequence: CDR1 SGHNT, CDR2 YENEEA. This CDR3 contains 14 residues. The sequence derives from a man in his thirties or forties in good health. The genes are TRBV11-3 and TRBJ2-7; 7 bases map to TRBD1. The sample was naive CD8+ T cells sorted from blood. The CDR3 DNA reads as TGTGCCAGCAGTCCCGGGACAGAGACCTACGAGCAGTACTTC. As protein: CASSPGTETYEQYF.